The rows below give T cell receptor beta chains drawn from one sample of a study of cytomegalovirus exposure and HLA in healthy donors. Method: immunoSEQ multiplex PCR; TCRdb's copy keeps in-frame clones and lacks some. Among over 150,000 clones, about 77% were seen once, and the ten largest hold 7% to 9%. Sequenced input: PBMCs. The receptors shown here come from a male donor in good health and CMV-seropositive. The CDR3 runs from the conserved cysteine through the conserved F or W. Each record gives: V gene, J gene, CDR3 protein.

v_gene: TRBV14
j_gene: TRBJ2-1
CDR3aa: CASSQVGRAPQNEQFF

v_gene: TRBV9
j_gene: TRBJ1-1
CDR3aa: CASSATTGTEAFF

v_gene: TRBV10-2
j_gene: TRBJ2-7
CDR3aa: CASSASGRAYEQYF

v_gene: TRBV6-6
j_gene: TRBJ2-7
CDR3aa: CASSRSDSLTSYEQYF

v_gene: TRBV6-6
j_gene: TRBJ1-5
CDR3aa: CASTDSLGPGQPQHF

v_gene: TRBV23-1
j_gene: TRBJ2-7
CDR3aa: CASSQSDMVLSYEQYF

v_gene: TRBV7-9
j_gene: TRBJ2-2
CDR3aa: CASSLGLRVDTGELFF

v_gene: TRBV11-2
j_gene: TRBJ2-2
CDR3aa: CASSPGLAGGPGTGELFF

v_gene: TRBV7-9
j_gene: TRBJ2-3
CDR3aa: CASSLGSSGGPFPGTQYF

v_gene: TRBV13
j_gene: TRBJ1-1
CDR3aa: CASSPGQGQTEAFF

v_gene: TRBV6-1
j_gene: TRBJ2-5
CDR3aa: CASSEWAVQETQYF

v_gene: TRBV19
j_gene: TRBJ2-5
CDR3aa: CASSIEQGAPETQYF

v_gene: TRBV4-2
j_gene: TRBJ2-7
CDR3aa: CASSQETSSYEQYF

v_gene: TRBV2
j_gene: TRBJ1-6
CDR3aa: CASQTRTGSPLHF

v_gene: TRBV6-5
j_gene: TRBJ2-3
CDR3aa: CASRGVLADTQYF

v_gene: TRBV30
j_gene: TRBJ1-2
CDR3aa: CAWSAGTGGYGYTF

v_gene: TRBV27
j_gene: TRBJ1-5
CDR3aa: CASRPTTGTRGQPQHF

v_gene: TRBV5-1
j_gene: TRBJ1-2
CDR3aa: CASRDTGLYGYTF

v_gene: TRBV5-1
j_gene: TRBJ2-7
CDR3aa: CASSQRTDPYEQYF

v_gene: TRBV6-1
j_gene: TRBJ1-1
CDR3aa: CASRNRGRVTEAFF

v_gene: TRBV2
j_gene: TRBJ1-2
CDR3aa: CASSEADREDGYTF

v_gene: TRBV27
j_gene: TRBJ2-7
CDR3aa: CASLTNRVPYEQYF

v_gene: TRBV25-1
j_gene: TRBJ1-1
CDR3aa: CASTAGTNTEAFF

v_gene: TRBV4-1
j_gene: TRBJ1-1
CDR3aa: CASSYRADTEAFF

v_gene: TRBV19
j_gene: TRBJ1-5
CDR3aa: CASRDPGRGWHF

v_gene: TRBV27
j_gene: TRBJ1-1
CDR3aa: CASSYGTGGGTEAFF

v_gene: TRBV30
j_gene: TRBJ2-7
CDR3aa: CAWRRSGGRLYEQYF

v_gene: TRBV27
j_gene: NA
CDR3aa: CATGDSYEQYF

v_gene: TRBV11-1
j_gene: TRBJ1-1
CDR3aa: CASRDRGSTEAFF

v_gene: TRBV7-3
j_gene: TRBJ2-2
CDR3aa: CASSSTGVNGGELFF

v_gene: TRBV21-1
j_gene: TRBJ2-2
CDR3aa: CASSNRTGSNTGELFF

v_gene: TRBV10-3
j_gene: NA
CDR3aa: CAISESFGGHEQYF

v_gene: TRBV5-8
j_gene: TRBJ2-5
CDR3aa: CASSLLSFGTQYF

v_gene: TRBV18
j_gene: TRBJ2-3
CDR3aa: CASSPPTSGGDTQYF